This T cell receptor (beta chain) originates from a study of T cell repertoires in cytomegalovirus infection. Study-wide results and caveats: Cumulated frequencies of public TCR beta families served to identify carriers of CMV plus the relevant HLA. The ex vivo response was dominated by HLA-C-restricted CMV-specific TCR beta clonotypes.

Worth noting for this clonotype: Its antigen is unknown.

TCRdb used MiXCR to reprocess the reads, holding one entry per CDR3 protein. This sample has 740,000 or so distinct CDR3 sequences; roughly 35% occur once, and the top ten carry 2.8%. CDR3 length equals 18 residues. With V trimmed by 6 bases and J by 2 bases, 16 bases remained unmatched. Germline V gene sequence: CDR1 KGHDR, CDR2 SFDVKD. The material sequenced was PBMCs. The chain recombines TRBV24-1 with TRBJ2-5, with 8 bases identical to TRBD1. The receptor comes from a human donor in good health (CMV status not recorded). Some clones in this sample may be carry-over from other donors' samples. The CDR3 region has the DNA TGTGCCACCAGTTACCGCCACCGGGACAGGAGCCTTCAAGAGACCCAGTACTTC. Protein product: CATSYRHRDRSLQETQYF.